This T cell receptor beta chain was captured by sequencing in a study of T cells in Graves' hyperthyroidism and ophthalmopathy. In this sample, this clonotype turned up many times. Together with thyroid ultrasound, orbital computed tomography, serum thyroxine and TRAb, clinical symptoms were used for diagnoses. V lost 0 bases, J lost 3 bases, and 11 bases lay in between. The CDR3 is made up of 15 amino acids. Germline V gene lookup returns CDR1 MNHNY and CDR2 SVGAGI (reference sequence). The CDR3 regions of TCR beta were amplified from RNA transcripts. With the HTBI primer set, the TCR CDR3 went through a first round of RT-PCR. TCRdb independently ran MiXCR on the multiplex PCR reads; one entry per CDR3 protein. Counted here are over 700,000 distinct CDR3 sequences, roughly a sixth occurring once; the ten biggest clones make up approximately 15%.

V gene TRBV6-6 combines with J gene TRBJ1-1, with D unclear. This TCR was recovered from a woman between 50 and 59 years old with Graves' hyperthyroidism that later progressed to Graves' ophthalmopathy. The sample taken for sequencing was blood. The CDR3 loop is CASSYSSSVYTEAFF. The CDR3 DNA reads TGTGCCAGCAGTTACTCGAGTTCTGTGTACACTGAAGCTTTCTTT.